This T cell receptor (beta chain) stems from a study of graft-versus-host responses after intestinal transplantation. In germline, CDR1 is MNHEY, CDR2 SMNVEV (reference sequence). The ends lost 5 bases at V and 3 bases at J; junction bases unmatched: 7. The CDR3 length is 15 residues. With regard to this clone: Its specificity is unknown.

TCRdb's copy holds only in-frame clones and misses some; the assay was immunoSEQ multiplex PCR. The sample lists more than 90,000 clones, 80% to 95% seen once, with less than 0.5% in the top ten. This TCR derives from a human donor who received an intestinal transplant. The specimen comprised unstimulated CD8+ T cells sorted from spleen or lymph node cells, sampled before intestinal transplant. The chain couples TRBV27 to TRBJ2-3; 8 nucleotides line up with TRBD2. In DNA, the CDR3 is TGTGCCAGCAGTACGACTAGCGAGTATACAGATACGCAGTATTTT. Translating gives CASSTTSEYTDTQYF.